This is a list of T cell receptor beta chains from one sample in a study of human T cells and chemical hapten exposure. TCRdb re-called the RACE reads through MiXCR, storing one row per CDR3 protein. Of 150,000 to 200,000 distinct CDR3 sequences in the sample, more than 20% are singletons; the top ten hold roughly 2.5%. The input for sequencing was whole blood, taken in connection with sensitization to the hapten diphenylcyclopropenone (DPC). The receptors derive from a middle-aged woman with alopecia areata. Some clones in this sample may be carry-over from other donors' samples. CDR3s include the opening cysteine and the closing phenylalanine or tryptophan. The order of the fields is V gene, J gene, D gene, clone size, CDR3 DNA, CDR3 protein. The D gene is left open where the match is weak. Expanded clones get a size class; other rows say once, few or many, or leave the size out.

V gene: TRBV9
J gene: TRBJ2-7
D gene: TRBD2
clone size: few
CDR3 DNA: TGTGCCAGCAGCCCAGGGACTAGCGGGGCGCACTACGAGCAGTACTTC
CDR3 protein: CASSPGTSGAHYEQYF

V gene: TRBV6-5
J gene: TRBJ2-1
D gene: NA
clone size: few
CDR3 DNA: TGTGCCAGCGTTAAGGGGTCGCCTTACAATGAGCAGTTCTTC
CDR3 protein: CASVKGSPYNEQFF

V gene: TRBV9
J gene: TRBJ2-3
D gene: NA
clone size: NA
CDR3 DNA: TGTGCCAGCAGCGTAGCTCCTTCAGGGGGCACAGATACGCAGTATTTT
CDR3 protein: CASSVAPSGGTDTQYF

V gene: TRBV5-1
J gene: TRBJ1-2
D gene: NA
clone size: few
CDR3 DNA: TGCGCCAGCAGCTTGGGGGCAGGAAATAGAAATGGCTACACCTTC
CDR3 protein: CASSLGAGNRNGYTF

V gene: TRBV6-2/TRBV6-3
J gene: TRBJ1-1
D gene: NA
clone size: NA
CDR3 DNA: TGTGGAACCGGTACCGGGTACACTGAAGCTTTCTTT
CDR3 protein: CGTGTGYTEAFF

V gene: TRBV7-9
J gene: TRBJ1-2
D gene: NA
clone size: NA
CDR3 DNA: TGTGCCAGCAGCTTAGCGGGCAGAGAAGATGGCTACACCTTC
CDR3 protein: CASSLAGREDGYTF

V gene: TRBV4-2
J gene: TRBJ2-1
D gene: TRBD2
clone size: many
CDR3 DNA: TGTGCCAGCAGCCTCGGGACTAGCGGGATCAATGAGCAGTTCTTC
CDR3 protein: CASSLGTSGINEQFF

V gene: TRBV21-1
J gene: TRBJ1-4
D gene: NA
clone size: once
CDR3 DNA: TGTGCCAGCAGCAAAGGGCCGGGACAGGCCCTGGGGACTAATGAAAAACTGTTTTTT
CDR3 protein: CASSKGPGQALGTNEKLFF

V gene: TRBV7-9
J gene: TRBJ2-7
D gene: NA
clone size: many
CDR3 DNA: TGTGCCAGCAGCTTAGCCAAGTCTAACGACGAGCAGTACTTC
CDR3 protein: CASSLAKSNDEQYF

V gene: TRBV27
J gene: TRBJ2-3
D gene: TRBD2
clone size: few
CDR3 DNA: TGTGCCAGCAGTTTATCTCTCGCGGGAGGGCCCGGTACGCAGTATTTT
CDR3 protein: CASSLSLAGGPGTQYF

V gene: TRBV6-5
J gene: TRBJ2-2
D gene: NA
clone size: few
CDR3 DNA: TGTGCCAGCAGCCCCGCTAATCAGGTCGGGGAGCTGTTTTTT
CDR3 protein: CASSPANQVGELFF

V gene: TRBV7-9
J gene: TRBJ1-1
D gene: TRBD1
clone size: few
CDR3 DNA: TGTGCCAGCAGCCTAATGGGAACAGGGGAGGACACTGAAGCTTTCTTT
CDR3 protein: CASSLMGTGEDTEAFF

V gene: TRBV27
J gene: TRBJ2-5
D gene: NA
clone size: NA
CDR3 DNA: TGTGCCAGCAGTCCCTCCGGCAGGGGCGGGGAGACCCAGTACTTC
CDR3 protein: CASSPSGRGGETQYF

V gene: TRBV27
J gene: TRBJ1-5
D gene: NA
clone size: NA
CDR3 DNA: TGTGCCAGCAGTTTATCGGACGGTTATCAGCCCCAGCATTTT
CDR3 protein: CASSLSDGYQPQHF

V gene: TRBV20-1
J gene: TRBJ1-1
D gene: NA
clone size: NA
CDR3 DNA: TGCAGTGCTAGTCGTCCCTCAGGGAACACTGAAGCTTTCTTT
CDR3 protein: CSASRPSGNTEAFF

V gene: TRBV5-1
J gene: TRBJ2-1
D gene: NA
clone size: NA
CDR3 DNA: TGCGCCAGCAGCTTGGAGGAGGGCCAATTTAATGAGCAGTTCTTC
CDR3 protein: CASSLEEGQFNEQFF

V gene: TRBV5-1
J gene: TRBJ2-1
D gene: NA
clone size: NA
CDR3 DNA: TGCGCCAGCAGCTTGGACGGCATCCCCAGCTCCTACAATGAGCAGTTCTTC
CDR3 protein: CASSLDGIPSSYNEQFF

V gene: TRBV3-1
J gene: TRBJ2-1
D gene: TRBD2
clone size: NA
CDR3 DNA: TGTGCCAGCAGCCAAACCGGGACTAGTTTGCGGTCTGAGCAGTTCTTC
CDR3 protein: CASSQTGTSLRSEQFF

V gene: TRBV29-1
J gene: TRBJ2-3
D gene: NA
clone size: many
CDR3 DNA: TGCAGCGTTGAGCGCGGGGGCACAGATACGCAGTATTTT
CDR3 protein: CSVERGGTDTQYF

V gene: TRBV20-1
J gene: TRBJ2-7
D gene: NA
clone size: NA
CDR3 DNA: TGCAGTGCTAGAGAGGTTATCGGGAGATCCTACGAGCAGTACTTC
CDR3 protein: CSAREVIGRSYEQYF

V gene: TRBV29-1
J gene: TRBJ1-1
D gene: TRBD1
clone size: NA
CDR3 DNA: TGCAGCGTTGAGGCAGGGGGCCGGTACACTGAAGCTTTCTTT
CDR3 protein: CSVEAGGRYTEAFF

V gene: TRBV6-2/TRBV6-3
J gene: TRBJ2-7
D gene: NA
clone size: few
CDR3 DNA: TGTGCCAGCAGCCATAGCGTCCACGAGCAGTACTTC
CDR3 protein: CASSHSVHEQYF

V gene: TRBV11-2
J gene: TRBJ2-2
D gene: NA
clone size: NA
CDR3 DNA: TGTGCCAGCAGCTTAGATTTTGGGGTAACCGGGGAGCTGTTTTTT
CDR3 protein: CASSLDFGVTGELFF

V gene: TRBV28
J gene: TRBJ2-3
D gene: TRBD2
clone size: NA
CDR3 DNA: TGTGCCAGCAGTTCGGGGGGGGATACGCAGTATTTT
CDR3 protein: CASSSGGDTQYF

V gene: TRBV29-1
J gene: TRBJ2-7
D gene: TRBD1
clone size: few
CDR3 DNA: TGCAGCGCCGGACAGGCCTACGAGCAGTACTTC
CDR3 protein: CSAGQAYEQYF

V gene: TRBV20-1
J gene: TRBJ2-7
D gene: NA
clone size: NA
CDR3 DNA: TGCAGTGCTAGCAAAACGGGACACCCTTACGAGCAGTACTTC
CDR3 protein: CSASKTGHPYEQYF

V gene: TRBV6-2/TRBV6-3
J gene: TRBJ1-2
D gene: NA
clone size: once
CDR3 DNA: TGTGCCAGCAGTTTTATAATCCAGGATGGCTACACCTTC
CDR3 protein: CASSFIIQDGYTF

V gene: TRBV4-3
J gene: TRBJ2-5
D gene: NA
clone size: NA
CDR3 DNA: TGCGCCAGCAGCCAAACATTGCGAGGAGAGACCCAGTACTTC
CDR3 protein: CASSQTLRGETQYF

V gene: TRBV5-1
J gene: TRBJ2-3
D gene: TRBD2
clone size: NA
CDR3 DNA: TGCGCCAGCAGCTTGGCCGGGCTAGCGGGAGTGAATACGCAGTATTTT
CDR3 protein: CASSLAGLAGVNTQYF

V gene: TRBV20-1
J gene: TRBJ2-3
D gene: TRBD2
clone size: NA
CDR3 DNA: TGCAGTGCTATACCCTATAGGGGACTAGCGGGAGGAGATACGCAGTATTTT
CDR3 protein: CSAIPYRGLAGGDTQYF

V gene: TRBV19
J gene: TRBJ1-1
D gene: NA
clone size: NA
CDR3 DNA: TGTGCCAGTAGTCCCAGGGTTACTGAAGCTTTCTTT
CDR3 protein: CASSPRVTEAFF

V gene: TRBV2
J gene: TRBJ2-3
D gene: TRBD1
clone size: NA
CDR3 DNA: TGTGCCAGCAGGGACAGGGGAGCGGGAGATACGCAGTATTTT
CDR3 protein: CASRDRGAGDTQYF

V gene: TRBV4-3
J gene: TRBJ2-7
D gene: NA
clone size: few
CDR3 DNA: TGCGCCAGCAGCCAAGTTCTTGGGGGAACCTACGAGCAGTACTTC
CDR3 protein: CASSQVLGGTYEQYF

V gene: TRBV5-1
J gene: TRBJ2-6
D gene: NA
clone size: few
CDR3 DNA: TGCGCCAGCAGTGAAGTTCCCGGGGCCAACGTCCTGACTTTC
CDR3 protein: CASSEVPGANVLTF

V gene: TRBV7-2
J gene: TRBJ2-3
D gene: NA
clone size: NA
CDR3 DNA: TGTGCCAGCAGCATAGCCAGGGGGACTAGCACAGATACGCAGTATTTT
CDR3 protein: CASSIARGTSTDTQYF

V gene: TRBV10-3
J gene: TRBJ2-7
D gene: NA
clone size: many
CDR3 DNA: TGTGCCATCAGTGACCGGATTTCGGAGCAGTACTTC
CDR3 protein: CAISDRISEQYF

V gene: TRBV12-3/TRBV12-4
J gene: TRBJ2-3
D gene: NA
clone size: few
CDR3 DNA: TGTGCCAGCAGTTTAAATGGCCCCGGGTATCGTGATACGCAGTATTTT
CDR3 protein: CASSLNGPGYRDTQYF

V gene: TRBV28
J gene: TRBJ1-1
D gene: TRBD1
clone size: NA
CDR3 DNA: TGTGCCAGCAGTTCCGCGGGGACAGGGAACACTGAAGCTTTCTTT
CDR3 protein: CASSSAGTGNTEAFF

V gene: TRBV4-3
J gene: TRBJ2-5
D gene: NA
clone size: many
CDR3 DNA: TGCGCCAGCAGCCAAGGCGGGACCCCAAACAGGGAGACCCAGTACTTC
CDR3 protein: CASSQGGTPNRETQYF

V gene: TRBV9
J gene: TRBJ1-2
D gene: NA
clone size: few
CDR3 DNA: TGTGCCAGCAGCGTAGACGGAGGAAACTATGGCTACACCTTC
CDR3 protein: CASSVDGGNYGYTF

V gene: TRBV29-1
J gene: TRBJ2-1
D gene: NA
clone size: NA
CDR3 DNA: TGCAGCGTTCAACCGTACAATGAGCAGTTCTTC
CDR3 protein: CSVQPYNEQFF

V gene: TRBV7-9
J gene: TRBJ2-5
D gene: TRBD2
clone size: NA
CDR3 DNA: TGTGCCAGCAGCGGGGGACTAGCGGGAGTATTAGAGACCCAGTACTTC
CDR3 protein: CASSGGLAGVLETQYF

V gene: TRBV15
J gene: TRBJ1-2
D gene: NA
clone size: few
CDR3 DNA: TGTGCCACCAGCAGAGATCAGATTTCAGGGGGCTACACCTTC
CDR3 protein: CATSRDQISGGYTF

V gene: TRBV7-2
J gene: TRBJ2-1
D gene: TRBD2
clone size: NA
CDR3 DNA: TGTGCCAGCAGCTTAGTACTAGCGGGAGATAAGCAGTTCTTC
CDR3 protein: CASSLVLAGDKQFF

V gene: TRBV12-3/TRBV12-4
J gene: TRBJ1-2
D gene: NA
clone size: NA
CDR3 DNA: TGTGCCAGCAGCCTGGACAGTCGCTATGGCTACACCTTC
CDR3 protein: CASSLDSRYGYTF

V gene: TRBV6-2/TRBV6-3
J gene: TRBJ2-1
D gene: NA
clone size: few
CDR3 DNA: TGTGCCAGCACCGAGCGCCAGAGGGGTGAGCAGTTCTTC
CDR3 protein: CASTERQRGEQFF

V gene: TRBV28
J gene: TRBJ2-7
D gene: NA
clone size: few
CDR3 DNA: TGTGCCAGCAGTTTAATCGGGGGTGTTACGGAGCAGTACTTC
CDR3 protein: CASSLIGGVTEQYF

V gene: TRBV6-5
J gene: TRBJ2-7
D gene: TRBD1
clone size: many
CDR3 DNA: TGTGCCAGCCACAGACCCGGGACAGGGTCCGAGCAGTACTTC
CDR3 protein: CASHRPGTGSEQYF

V gene: TRBV5-1
J gene: TRBJ1-1
D gene: NA
clone size: NA
CDR3 DNA: TGCGCCAGCAGCTTTCATTGGGGCACTGAAGCTTTCTTT
CDR3 protein: CASSFHWGTEAFF

V gene: TRBV2
J gene: TRBJ2-1
D gene: NA
clone size: NA
CDR3 DNA: TGTGCCCGCCTACATGACCCGTCAGGAACCACAAGTAATGAGCAGTTCTTC
CDR3 protein: CARLHDPSGTTSNEQFF

V gene: TRBV7-8
J gene: TRBJ2-3
D gene: TRBD2
clone size: NA
CDR3 DNA: TGTGCCAGCAGCTTATCAGCGGGAGGCCCGGATACGCAGTATTTT
CDR3 protein: CASSLSAGGPDTQYF

V gene: TRBV11-2
J gene: TRBJ2-7
D gene: TRBD2
clone size: NA
CDR3 DNA: TGTGCCAGCAGCTTCCCCGGGACTAGCGTCGAGCAGTACTTC
CDR3 protein: CASSFPGTSVEQYF

V gene: TRBV29-1
J gene: TRBJ1-6
D gene: NA
clone size: NA
CDR3 DNA: TGCAGCGTTGCCCCAGGGGACGGCGCTTCACCCCTCCACTTT
CDR3 protein: CSVAPGDGASPLHF

V gene: TRBV29-1
J gene: TRBJ2-7
D gene: TRBD1
clone size: NA
CDR3 DNA: TGCAGCGTCGCCGGGACAGGGAGGCACGAGCAGTACTTC
CDR3 protein: CSVAGTGRHEQYF

V gene: TRBV28
J gene: TRBJ2-1
D gene: NA
clone size: NA
CDR3 DNA: TGTGCCAGCAGTTTCCTGGACAGTGGCAATGAGCAGTTCTTC
CDR3 protein: CASSFLDSGNEQFF

V gene: TRBV7-2
J gene: TRBJ2-5
D gene: NA
clone size: NA
CDR3 DNA: TGTGCCAGCAGCGGTCCGGGGGAGGCTGGGGAGACCCAGTACTTC
CDR3 protein: CASSGPGEAGETQYF

V gene: TRBV27
J gene: TRBJ1-5
D gene: NA
clone size: NA
CDR3 DNA: TGTGCCAGCAGCCTATCAGGGGAAATACAGCCCCAGCATTTT
CDR3 protein: CASSLSGEIQPQHF